This T cell receptor beta chain was documented in a study of T cell repertoires in cytomegalovirus infection. Study overall: Public signatures in TCR beta pointed to CMV infection and matching HLA type. Study observations and caveats: What dominated the ex vivo response were HLA-C-restricted CMV-specific TCR beta clonotypes.

In the case of this clonotype: Its antigen is not known.

V gave up 4 bases and J gave up 0 bases; unmatched junction bases: 7. The CDR3 covers 16 residues. Per the germline V gene, CDR1 is LGHDT and CDR2 is YNNKEL (reference sequence). TCRdb independently ran MiXCR on the reads; one entry per CDR3 protein. Among nearly 650,000 distinct CDR3 sequences, 24% were seen once, and the ten largest hold roughly 8%. The rearrangement joins TRBV3-1 to TRBJ2-7; 9 bases are shared with TRBD2. Sequencing was performed on CD8+ T cells from PBMCs. This receptor was obtained from a human donor in good health (CMV status not recorded). Some clones in this sample may be carry-over from other donors' samples. Here the CDR3 reads CASSRRAGGSSYEQYF. DNA for the CDR3: TGTGCCAGCAGCCGAAGAGCGGGGGGAAGCTCCTACGAGCAGTACTTC.